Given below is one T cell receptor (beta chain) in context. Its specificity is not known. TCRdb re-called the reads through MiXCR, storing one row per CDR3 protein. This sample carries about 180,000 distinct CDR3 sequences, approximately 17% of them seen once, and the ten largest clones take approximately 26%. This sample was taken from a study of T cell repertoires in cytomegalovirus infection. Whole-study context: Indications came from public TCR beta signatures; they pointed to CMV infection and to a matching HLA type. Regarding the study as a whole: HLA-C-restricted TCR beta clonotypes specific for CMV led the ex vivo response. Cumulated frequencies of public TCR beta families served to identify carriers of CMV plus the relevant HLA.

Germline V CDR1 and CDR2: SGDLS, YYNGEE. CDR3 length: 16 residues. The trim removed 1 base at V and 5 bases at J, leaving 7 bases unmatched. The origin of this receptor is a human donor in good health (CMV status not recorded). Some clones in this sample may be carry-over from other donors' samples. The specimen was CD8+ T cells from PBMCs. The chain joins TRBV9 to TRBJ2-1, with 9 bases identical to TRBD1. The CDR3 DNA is TGTGCCAGCAGCGTACCAGACAGGGGGTTGGACAATGAGCAGTTCTTC. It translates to CASSVPDRGLDNEQFF.